The 29 T cell receptor beta chains given below trace back to one sample, sequenced in a study of blood T cell repertoires in COVID-19. Method: immunoSEQ multiplex PCR; TCRdb's copy keeps in-frame clones and lacks some. The sample shows under 300,000 clones, 82% of them seen only once. The sequencing input was peripheral blood. The receptors were sampled from an elderly woman with active or convalescent COVID-19.

The gene calls are TRBV6-1 and TRBJ1-4, with 10 bases aligning to TRBD1. The CDR3 spans 15 residues. V trimming: 2 bases; J trimming: 8 bases; junction bases outside the gene matches: 5. Germline loops: CDR1 MNHNS, CDR2 SASEGT. CDR3 protein: CASSEPGTGVEKLFF. The CDR3 DNA follows: TGTGCCAGCAGTGAACCTGGGACAGGGGTCGAAAAACTGTTTTTT.

The rearrangement links TRBV25-1 to TRBJ2-1; possibly TRBD1 for D (8 bases). Germline V gives CDR1 MGHDK, CDR2 SYGVNS. Trimming shortened V by 5 bases and J by 0 bases, and 17 bases separated the two germline ends. The CDR3 covers 17 residues. The CDR3: CASSTTGGGSSYNEQFF. CDR3 sequence (DNA): TGTGCCAGCAGTACTACAGGGGGGGGGAGCTCCTACAATGAGCAGTTCTTC. Full variable domain (outside the CDR3, taken from reference TRBV25-1 and TRBJ2-1): EADIYQTPRYLVIGTGKKITLECSQTMGHDKMYWYQQDPGMELHLIHYSYGVNSTEKGDLSSESTVSRIRTEHFPLTLESARPSHTSQYLCASSTTGGGSSYNEQFFGPGTRLTVL.

The chain has TRBV27 and TRBJ1-4; D is perhaps TRBD1 (6 bases). This CDR3 has 15 residues. V was pared by 5 bases and J by 5 bases, with 15 bases between. Germline V CDR1 and CDR2: MNHEY, SMNVEV (reference sequence). This CDR3 reads CASSRTGYPNEKLFF. CDR3 DNA: TGTGCCAGCAGTAGAACAGGGTACCCAAATGAAAAACTGTTTTTT.

This chain uses TRBV19 with TRBJ2-2; weak D call: TRBD2 (5 bases). Germline CDR1 LNHDA, CDR2 SQIVND (reference sequence). The CDR3 sequence is 16 residues long. The V gene lost 3 bases and the J gene lost 4 bases, with 15 bases spanning the gap. CDR3 sequence reads: CASSIGQRTLTGELFF. The CDR3 bases are TGTGCCAGTAGTATTGGCCAGCGGACCCTCACCGGGGAGCTGTTTTTT.

The rearrangement links TRBV3-1 (or the pseudogene TRBV3-2) to TRBJ1-1, with D possibly matching TRBD1 (6 bases). The CDR3 covers 13 residues. V was cut by 4 bases and J by 5 bases, with 11 bases left in between. Germline CDR1 LGHDT, CDR2 YNNKEL (reference sequence). The CDR3 region is CASSRTVGTEAFF. The CDR3 DNA sequence: TGTGCCAGCAGCCGGACAGTCGGTACTGAAGCTTTCTTT.

The chain uses TRBV30 and TRBJ2-5, with 10 nucleotides matching TRBD2. The CDR3 extends over 15 amino acids. Germline assignment: CDR1 GTSNPN and CDR2 SVGIG (reference sequence). V lost 3 bases, J lost 5 bases, and 9 bases stayed unmatched. Here the CDR3 reads CAWSALAGGGETQYF. The CDR3 DNA follows: TGTGCCTGGAGCGCCTTAGCGGGGGGCGGTGAGACCCAGTACTTC. Full variable domain (remainder filled in from reference TRBV30 and TRBJ2-5): SQTIHQWPATLVQPVGSPLSLECTVEGTSNPNLYWYRQAAGRGLQLLFYSVGIGQISSEVPQNLSASRPQDRQFILSSKKLLLSDSGFYLCAWSALAGGGETQYFGPGTRLLVL.

V usage is TRBV11-2 and J usage is TRBJ1-1; 7 positions match TRBD1. The CDR3 has 14 residues. Trimming took 0 bases from V and 3 from J; bases not matched to a gene: 1. CDR1 and CDR2 (germline): SGHAT, FQNNGV. CDR3 protein: CASSLEDRYTEAFF. CDR3 DNA: TGTGCCAGCAGCTTAGAGGACAGGTACACTGAAGCTTTCTTT.

V usage is TRBV25-1 and J usage is TRBJ2-1, with TRBD1 matching 9 bases. Germline V CDR1 and CDR2: MGHDK, SYGVNS. This CDR3 comprises 14 residues. With 8 bases clipped from V and 8 bases from J, the junction kept 10 bases outside the gene matches. The CDR3: CASLTGTGMHEQFF. In DNA, the CDR3 is TGTGCCAGCCTAACCGGGACAGGGATGCATGAGCAGTTCTTC. Filled out from reference TRBV25-1 and TRBJ2-1, the complete variable domain reads EADIYQTPRYLVIGTGKKITLECSQTMGHDKMYWYQQDPGMELHLIHYSYGVNSTEKGDLSSESTVSRIRTEHFPLTLESARPSHTSQYLCASLTGTGMHEQFFGPGTRLTVL.

The chain recombines TRBV7-2 with TRBJ1-3; D perhaps matches TRBD1 (6 bases). CDR1 is SGHTA, CDR2 FQGNSA, per germline. The CDR3 loop spans 14 amino acids. Trimming removed 1 base at V and 12 bases at J, with 16 bases between. CDR3 bases: TGTGCCAGCAGCTTAGAGGTCAGGGGCTCCCACATATATTTT. Amino acid sequence: CASSLEVRGSHIYF.

This clone was seen only a few times. This chain connects TRBV29-1 to TRBJ1-2; 8 positions agree with TRBD1. The germline CDR1 and CDR2 sequences are SQVTM and ANQGSEA. This CDR3 contains 13 residues. J gave up 4 bases and V 7 bases, and 8 bases lay outside the gene matches. CDR3 DNA: TGCAGCGCCCCGGACAGGGCGAGCTATGGCTACACCTTC. Translated: CSAPDRASYGYTF.

The chain links TRBV30 to TRBJ2-1, with 10 bases identical to TRBD2. J lost 8 bases, V lost 5 bases, and 6 bases had no gene match. CDR3 length: 13 amino acids. Germline CDR1 reads GTSNPN; CDR2 reads SVGIG (reference sequence). Written as DNA, the CDR3 is TGTGCCTGGTCCGGGACTAGCGACCATGAGCAGTTCTTC. Protein: CAWSGTSDHEQFF.

CDR3 protein: CASSPRLVDEQFF. CDR3 in DNA: TGTGCCAGCAGCCCCAGACTAGTAGATGAGCAGTTCTTC. The chain recombines TRBV7-8 with TRBJ2-1; tentative D call: TRBD2 (6 bases). This CDR3 has 13 amino acids. The V end was cut by 5 bases, the J end by 8 bases, with 13 bases between. CDR1 is SGHVS, CDR2 FQNEAQ, per germline.

This sequence joins TRBV6-6 and TRBJ1-6; 9 nucleotides align to TRBD1. The junction had 12 bases not matched to a gene; V was cut back by 6 bases and J by 9 bases. CDR1 and CDR2 from the germline V gene are MNHNY and SVGAGI (reference sequence). The length of the CDR3 is 16 residues. Here the CDR3 reads CASSSGQGRTGSPLHF. CDR3 coding DNA: TGTGCCAGCAGCTCCGGACAGGGGAGGACGGGTTCACCCCTCCACTTT.

This clone was recorded once. The chain employs TRBV12-3 or TRBV12-4 and TRBJ1-1; D may be TRBD1 (5 bases). Trimming took 4 bases from V and 1 from J, leaving 7 bases between them. This CDR3 has 13 amino acids. The CDR3, as DNA: TGTGCCAGCAGTTCCGACAGGAACACTGAAGCTTTCTTT. This encodes CASSSDRNTEAFF.

The rearrangement links TRBV5-1 to TRBJ2-3; D not resolved. Trimming took 0 bases from V and 2 from J, leaving 10 bases between them. Germline assignment: CDR1 SGHRS and CDR2 YFSETQ. The CDR3 extends over 15 amino acids. The CDR3 region is CASSLEPRNTDTQYF. The CDR3, as DNA: TGCGCCAGCAGCTTGGAGCCTAGAAACACAGATACGCAGTATTTT.

The chain links TRBV6-6 to TRBJ1-2; 8 nucleotides agree with TRBD1. Germline CDR1 is MNHNY and CDR2 is SVGAGI (reference sequence). The junction had 13 bases not matched to a gene; V was cut back by 6 bases and J by 7 bases. The CDR3 is made up of 15 amino acids. The CDR3: CASRKSGQGASGYTF. DNA of the CDR3: TGTGCCAGCAGGAAATCCGGACAGGGCGCGAGTGGCTACACCTTC.

The rearrangement uses TRBV4-2 and TRBJ1-3; TRBD1 agrees at 9 bases. The V gene's germline CDR1 is LGHNA and CDR2 YNFKEQ. This CDR3 has 16 residues. Trimming took 2 bases from V and 6 from J; bases not matched to a gene: 8. DNA of the CDR3: TGTGCCAGCAGCCAATTACCGGGACAGGGAGTAAACACCATATATTTT. Residues: CASSQLPGQGVNTIYF.

V usage is TRBV4-1 and J usage is TRBJ2-7, with 10 bases that match TRBD2. This CDR3 comprises 16 residues. Germline CDR1 is MGHRA and CDR2 is YSYEKL. The trim removed 3 bases at V and 6 bases at J, leaving 11 bases unmatched. The CDR3 region is CASSHPGASGSGEQYF. CDR3 coding DNA: TGCGCCAGCAGCCACCCTGGGGCTAGCGGGAGTGGCGAGCAGTACTTC.

The chain uses TRBV5-8 and TRBJ1-5; TRBD1 is a possible D gene (5 bases). In germline, CDR1 is SGHTS, CDR2 YDEGEE. Trimming shortened V by 3 bases and J by 2 bases, and 21 bases separated the two germline ends. The CDR3 is made up of 18 amino acids. Here the CDR3 reads CASSSVTAPNWGNQPQHF. The CDR3 DNA reads TGTGCCAGCAGCTCAGTGACAGCCCCCAATTGGGGCAATCAGCCCCAGCATTTT.

This clone was seen a single time. The gene calls are TRBV6-6 and TRBJ2-4, with 9 bases lining up with TRBD1. CDR3 size: 15 residues. The V and J ends lost 7 bases and 1 base, in that order; junction bases with no gene match: 5. Germline V gene sequence: CDR1 MNHNY, CDR2 SVGAGI (reference sequence). This CDR3 reads CASTRTGVAKNIQYF. CDR3 coding DNA: TGTGCCAGCACCCGGACAGGGGTGGCCAAAAACATTCAGTACTTC.

This sequence joins TRBV5-1 and TRBJ2-3; TRBD2 matches at 9 bases. V was clipped by 0 bases and J by 2 bases; unmatched bases: 4. Germline V gene lookup returns CDR1 SGHRS and CDR2 YFSETQ. CDR3 size: 16 residues. The DNA of the CDR3 is TGCGCCAGCAGCTTGGCCTTAGCGGGAGCCACAGATACGCAGTATTTT. Translation: CASSLALAGATDTQYF.

The chain employs TRBV15 and TRBJ2-6, with D tentatively TRBD2 (5 bases). The ends were cut back, 0 bases at V and 0 bases at J, with 6 bases in the middle. The CDR3 has 16 residues. Germline CDR1 is LNHNV and CDR2 is YYDKDF (reference sequence). CDR3 nucleotides: TGTGCCACCAGCAGAGATGGAGGCTCTGGGGCCAACGTCCTGACTTTC. Protein: CATSRDGGSGANVLTF.

The J gene is TRBJ2-7, the V gene TRBV12-5; 11 bases fit TRBD2. J lost 4 bases, V lost 6 bases, and 5 bases had no gene match. The CDR3 loop spans 14 amino acids. Germline loops: CDR1 LGHNT, CDR2 FRNRAP. The CDR3 protein is CASGRRLAGYEQYF. Written as DNA, the CDR3 is TGTGCTAGTGGCAGACGACTAGCGGGGTACGAGCAGTACTTC. The full variable domain, its missing parts supplied by reference TRBV12-5 and TRBJ2-7, is DARVTQTPRHKVTEMGQEVTMRCQPILGHNTVFWYRQTMMQGLELLAYFRNRAPLDDSGMPKDRFSAEMPDATLATLKIQPSEPRDSAVYFCASGRRLAGYEQYFGPGTRLTVT.

J is TRBJ1-5 and V is TRBV28; D is perhaps TRBD1 (5 bases). V shed 2 bases and J shed 4 bases, with 15 bases lying between them. CDR3 length: 16 residues. The germline CDR1 and CDR2 sequences are MDHEN and SYDVKM. The CDR3 coding sequence is TGTGCCAGCAGTTTACTACTGCGGGGGAGAAATCAGCCCCAGCATTTT. This codes for CASSLLLRGRNQPQHF.

This clone has a single count. The chain carries TRBV2 and TRBJ1-5, with D perhaps TRBD1 (6 bases). Germline V CDR1 and CDR2: SNHLY, FYNNEI. The CDR3 loop spans 14 amino acids. Trimming pared 4 bases from V and 5 bases from J, leaving 12 bases between. CDR3: CASSGGLGDQPQHF. CDR3 sequence (DNA): TGTGCCAGCAGTGGGGGGCTTGGTGATCAGCCCCAGCATTTT. Together with reference TRBV2 and TRBJ1-5, the CDR3 gives the full variable domain: EPEVTQTPSHQVTQMGQEVILRCVPISNHLYFYWYRQILGQKVEFLVSFYNNEISEKSEIFDDQFSVERPDGSNFTLKIRSTKLEDSAMYFCASSGGLGDQPQHFGDGTRLSIL.

The chain links TRBV7-9 to TRBJ1-1; tentatively, D is TRBD1 (6 bases). The germline V gene has CDR1 SEHNR and CDR2 FQNEAQ (reference sequence). V lost 3 bases and J 1 base, leaving 9 bases between the germline ends. The CDR3 contains 14 residues. The CDR3 protein is CASSFPGQNTEAFF. Written as DNA, the CDR3 is TGTGCCAGCAGCTTCCCGGGACAGAACACTGAAGCTTTCTTT.

The V call is TRBV15, the J call TRBJ1-2, with D possibly TRBD1 on 5 matching bases. The length of the CDR3 is 17 residues. V was cut by 1 base and J by 3 bases, with 18 bases left in between. Germline V CDR1 and CDR2: LNHNV, YYDKDF (reference sequence). In nucleotides, the CDR3 is TGTGCCACCAGCAGAGGACAGTTTAACAGAGGATACTATGGCTACACCTTC. The encoded protein is CATSRGQFNRGYYGYTF.

The chain employs TRBV3-1 (or the pseudogene TRBV3-2) and TRBJ1-2; no firm D call. CDR3 length: 17 amino acids. Germline-derived CDR1 and CDR2 are LGHDT and YNNKEL (reference sequence). With 1 base removed from V and 3 bases from J, the gap between germline ends came to 18 bases. CDR3 loop: CASSQALTAKRDYGYTF. In DNA form, the CDR3 reads TGTGCCAGCAGCCAAGCCTTAACAGCCAAAAGAGACTATGGCTACACCTTC.

This chain joins TRBV4-2 and TRBJ2-7, with D possibly TRBD2 on 5 matching bases. The length of the CDR3 is 14 residues. V was pared by 1 base and J by 2 bases, with 9 bases between. Germline values: CDR1 LGHNA, CDR2 YNFKEQ. The CDR3 reads CASSQGGQAYEQYF. The CDR3 DNA is TGTGCCAGCAGCCAAGGCGGGCAAGCCTACGAGCAGTACTTC.